This T cell receptor (beta chain) was identified in a study of blood T cell repertoires in COVID-19. Study summary: Samples taken during acute and convalescent COVID-19 were collected in the United States, Italy and Spain. Sample material is recorded as cDNA or gDNA derived from T cells, B-cell-depleted T cells, or PBMCs.

Assay: immunoSEQ multiplex PCR; the TCRdb copy retains only in-frame clones and omits some. The sample lists over 200,000 clones; roughly 80% were seen once. Trimming removed 6 bases from V and 5 bases from J, with 17 bases in between. This CDR3 is 14 amino acids long. The germline gives CDR1 SGHRS, CDR2 YFSETQ. What was sequenced was peripheral blood. The rearrangement links TRBV5-1 to TRBJ1-1; D call uncertain. The source of this sequence is a woman aged 40 to 55 with active or convalescent COVID-19. The CDR3 coding sequence is TGCGCCAGCACCCGAGGAGAGGGAAGGACTGAAGCTTTCTTT. It is translated as CASTRGEGRTEAFF.